These 22 T cell receptor beta chains share one sample of origin, sequenced in a study of blood T cell repertoires in COVID-19. Sequencing used immunoSEQ multiplex PCR; TCRdb keeps in-frame clones, though not all of them. Of around 260,000 clones in the sample, around 83% are singletons; the top ten hold 3.6%. The specimen was peripheral blood. The receptor source for this set is a man aged 18 to 35 with active or convalescent COVID-19.

V is TRBV11-3 and J is TRBJ2-1; 8 bases agree with TRBD2. J lost 2 bases, V lost 9 bases, and 6 bases had no gene match. The length of the CDR3 is 14 residues. Germline loops: CDR1 SGHNT, CDR2 YENEEA. The CDR3 reads CASEREPTYNEQFF. The CDR3 DNA reads as TGTGCCAGTGAGCGGGAGCCCACCTACAATGAGCAGTTCTTC.

V usage is TRBV29-1 and J usage is TRBJ1-1; 8 bases are a match to TRBD1. This CDR3 region has 15 residues. Trimming at V came to 8 bases and at J to 2 bases, leaving 13 bases not matched to a gene. The germline CDR1 and CDR2 sequences are SQVTM and ANQGSEA. CDR3 in amino acids: CSTSGQANVNTEAFF. CDR3 nucleotide sequence: TGCAGCACCTCGGGACAGGCGAACGTTAACACTGAAGCTTTCTTT. Together with reference TRBV29-1 and TRBJ1-1, the CDR3 gives the full variable domain: SAVISQKPSRDICQRGTSLTIQCQVDSQVTMMFWYRQQPGQSLTLIATANQGSEATYESGFVIDKFPISRPNLTFSTLTVSNMSPEDSSIYLCSTSGQANVNTEAFFGQGTRLTVV.

This sequence joins TRBV6-1 and TRBJ2-7; a possible D gene is TRBD1 (8 bases). This CDR3 contains 15 residues. V lost 4 bases, J lost 0 bases, and 13 bases lay in between. Per the germline V gene, CDR1 is MNHNS and CDR2 is SASEGT. The DNA of the CDR3 is TGTGCCAGCAGTGCAGCGGGACAGGTCTCCTACGAGCAGTACTTC. Residues: CASSAAGQVSYEQYF.

This clone has a handful of counts. CDR3 sequence: CASSPRPQGGYTF. In nucleotides, the CDR3 is TGTGCCAGCAGCCCACGACCACAGGGCGGCTACACCTTC. The chain employs TRBV14 and TRBJ1-2; tentative D call: TRBD1 (6 bases). V was cut by 4 bases and J by 8 bases, with 14 bases left in between. Germline CDR1 and CDR2: SGHDN and FVKESK. CDR3 size: 13 residues.

The rearrangement joins TRBV12-3 or TRBV12-4 to TRBJ2-1; D not certain. With 3 bases removed from V and 5 bases from J, the gap between germline ends came to 8 bases. The CDR3 is 13 residues long. CDR3 in amino acids: CASSFSSNNEQFF. The CDR3 bases are TGTGCCAGCAGTTTTAGTTCGAACAATGAGCAGTTCTTC.

This chain joins TRBV30 and TRBJ1-1; D is unresolved. Germline loops: CDR1 GTSNPN, CDR2 SVGIG (reference sequence). Between the trimmed V and J ends, which lost 7 bases and 11 bases, there was a span of 17 bases. The CDR3 sequence is 11 residues long. The CDR3 protein is CASSGDWRAFF. CDR3 DNA sequence: TGTGCCTCCTCGGGTGATTGGAGGGCTTTCTTT.

This chain's CDR3 is CASSQSGSLEFF. CDR3 in DNA: TGTGCCAGCAGTCAAAGCGGGAGTCTGGAGTTCTTC. The chain recombines TRBV6-2 or TRBV6-3 with TRBJ2-1; 8 positions agree with TRBD2. Per germline, CDR1 MNHEY and CDR2 SVGEGT. Unmatched junction bases numbered 8, after V lost 5 bases and J lost 14 bases. The CDR3 consists of 12 residues.

The chain couples TRBV24-1 to TRBJ2-1, with a tentative D call TRBD2 (7 bases). Germline lookup yields CDR1 KGHDR and CDR2 SFDVKD. V was trimmed by 1 base and J by 9 bases, leaving 18 bases between them. CDR3 length: 16 amino acids. CDR3 region: CATSDFVGGGVLEQFF. CDR3 bases: TGTGCCACCAGTGATTTTGTGGGAGGGGGAGTTCTTGAGCAGTTCTTC.

This rearrangement joins TRBV30 to TRBJ1-2, with a possible D match to TRBD1 (5 bases). The V gene lost 3 bases and the J gene lost 8 bases, with 10 bases spanning the gap. This CDR3 comprises 11 residues. Germline CDR1 reads GTSNPN; CDR2 reads SVGIG (reference sequence). The CDR3: CAWRIREGYTF. The CDR3 coding sequence is TGTGCCTGGAGAATCAGGGAAGGCTACACCTTC.

The CDR3 loop is CASSQLQGYEQYF. The CDR3 coding sequence is TGTGCCAGCAGCCAGCTACAGGGATACGAGCAGTACTTC. The J gene is TRBJ2-7, the V gene TRBV14, with a tentative D call TRBD1 (6 bases). This CDR3 spans 13 amino acids. Looked up from germline, CDR1 is SGHDN and CDR2 is FVKESK. Trimming removed 3 bases from V and 4 bases from J, with 10 bases in between. Full variable domain (remainder filled in from reference TRBV14 and TRBJ2-7): EAGVTQFPSHSVIEKGQTVTLRCDPISGHDNLYWYRRVMGKEIKFLLHFVKESKQDESGMPNNRFLAERTGGTYSTLKVQPAELEDSGVYFCASSQLQGYEQYFGPGTRLTVT.

V gene TRBV6-5 combines with J gene TRBJ2-2, with TRBD2 matching 7 bases. V shed 7 bases, J shed 6 bases, and the junction held 5 bases outside the gene matches. Germline V gives CDR1 MNHEY, CDR2 SVGAGI. The length of the CDR3 is 13 residues. The CDR3 coding sequence is TGTGCCAGCAATAACGCGGGGGCCGGGGAGCTGTTTTTT. This encodes CASNNAGAGELFF.

The J gene is TRBJ2-3, the V gene TRBV27, with 9 nucleotides matching TRBD1. Losses at the gene ends were 2 bases for V and 0 bases for J; bases not matched to a gene: 9. From germline, CDR1 is MNHEY and CDR2 SMNVEV (reference sequence). The CDR3 consists of 18 residues. The CDR3 here is CASSLQQGAAKSTDTQYF. The CDR3 DNA follows: TGTGCCAGCAGTTTACAACAGGGGGCGGCCAAAAGCACAGATACGCAGTATTTT.

J is TRBJ2-7 and V is TRBV11-2, with D possibly matching TRBD2 (6 bases). V lost 5 bases and J lost 3, with 20 bases in between. The germline V gene has CDR1 SGHAT and CDR2 FQNNGV. The CDR3 length is 16 residues. CDR3 residues: CASSDLGDWRIYEQYF. CDR3 DNA sequence: TGTGCCAGCAGCGACTTGGGGGACTGGAGGATCTACGAGCAGTACTTC.

This chain connects TRBV4-1 to TRBJ2-1; D ambiguous. The CDR3 sequence is 13 residues long. Germline lookup yields CDR1 MGHRA and CDR2 YSYEKL. The ends were cut back, 0 bases at V and 12 bases at J, with 12 bases in the middle. CDR3 coding DNA: TGCGCCAGCAGCCAAGATCCCCTAGTTGGGCAGTTCTTC. Amino acid sequence: CASSQDPLVGQFF.

The chain couples TRBV28 to TRBJ1-1; perhaps TRBD1 as D (6 bases). Trimming left V 5 bases short and J 1 base short, with 14 bases between. Germline lookup yields CDR1 MDHEN and CDR2 SYDVKM. The CDR3 contains 15 residues. The CDR3 region has the DNA TGTGCCAGCAGTCTCCCGGGGGGCGGGAACACTGAAGCTTTCTTT. Translating gives CASSLPGGGNTEAFF.

V gene TRBV7-2 combines with J gene TRBJ1-5; D call uncertain. Germline V gene lookup returns CDR1 SGHTA and CDR2 FQGNSA. This CDR3 contains 15 residues. V was trimmed by 1 base and J by 6 bases, leaving 13 bases between them. The CDR3 bases are TGTGCCAGCAGCTTAGGATACGGGTATAGTCAGCCCCAGCATTTT. Its protein product is CASSLGYGYSQPQHF.

The chain employs TRBV24-1 and TRBJ2-5; 7 bases map to TRBD1. The CDR3 is 13 amino acids. The germline gives CDR1 KGHDR, CDR2 SFDVKD. The trim removed 7 bases at V and 5 bases at J, leaving 6 bases unmatched. The CDR3 DNA follows: TGTGCCACCAGAAAGGGGGCTTCGGAGACCCAGTACTTC. Amino acids: CATRKGASETQYF.

The rearrangement links TRBV5-1 to TRBJ2-2; TRBD2 agrees at 8 bases. CDR1 and CDR2 (germline): SGHRS, YFSETQ. The CDR3 extends over 17 amino acids. V lost 8 bases to trimming and J lost 4 bases; unmatched junction nucleotides: 16. CDR3 region: CARPIPATGLVTGELFF. The CDR3 region has the DNA TGCGCCAGACCAATCCCCGCTACGGGACTAGTCACCGGGGAGCTGTTTTTT.

The CDR3 nucleotides read TGTGCCAGCAGCGTAGTTCGAGGGAATCAGCCCCAGCATTTT. It specifies CASSVVRGNQPQHF. The rearrangement uses TRBV9 and TRBJ1-5; D not certain. Germline CDR1 SGDLS, CDR2 YYNGEE. Trimming shortened V by 0 bases and J by 4 bases, and 8 bases separated the two germline ends. CDR3 length equals 14 residues.

The chain couples TRBV5-6 to TRBJ2-1; D is possibly TRBD2 (5 bases). V lost 2 bases and J 3 bases, leaving 9 bases between the germline ends. Germline values: CDR1 SGHDT, CDR2 YYEEEE. This CDR3 region has 14 residues. CDR3 DNA sequence: TGTGCCAGCAGCTTTGGACGGGGCTACAATGAGCAGTTCTTC. The encoded protein is CASSFGRGYNEQFF.

This clone was detected only once. This chain connects TRBV7-2 to TRBJ2-5; 7 bases match TRBD2. Trimming took 5 bases from V and 3 from J; bases not matched to a gene: 9. Germline V CDR1 and CDR2: SGHTA, FQGNSA. The CDR3 extends over 15 amino acids. CDR3 in DNA: TGTGCCAGCAGCCCGCTAGCGGCACTCGAAGAGACCCAGTACTTC. This encodes CASSPLAALEETQYF.

The chain employs TRBV7-3 and TRBJ2-1; the match to TRBD2 covers 9 bases. The J segment lost 8 bases and the V segment lost 2 bases, leaving 4 bases of the junction unmatched. Per the germline V gene, CDR1 is SGHTA and CDR2 is FQGTGA. The CDR3 is 14 residues long. As DNA, the CDR3 is TGTGCCAGCAGCTTAGCGGGGGGGCCCTATGAGCAGTTCTTC. Translated: CASSLAGGPYEQFF. The whole variable domain, remainder taken from reference TRBV7-3 and TRBJ2-1, is GAGVSQTPSNKVTEKGKYVELRCDPISGHTALYWYRQSLGQGPEFLIYFQGTGAADDSGLPNDRFFAVRPEGSVSTLKIQRTERGDSAVYLCASSLAGGPYEQFFGPGTRLTVL.